The clone carrying this TCR beta chain was picked up one time. The antigen is undetermined. These data are taken from a study of shared clonotypes between healthy human individuals. Study results and caveats: For sorted subsets, rarefaction showed incomplete sequencing despite large depth.

Genomic DNA of each subset was evenly split across several immunoSEQ plates. In the authors' methods: ImmunoSEQ output lacked quality scores and full-length reads, limiting matched filtering. Sequencing was performed with immunoSEQ multiplex PCR; in TCRdb, only in-frame clones are kept and a portion is missing. V, J and clone size reflect that table, while D and trimming were determined from the DNA. The repertoire holds about 2.4 million clones, with about 92% as singletons. With V trimmed by 4 bases and J by 2 bases, 11 bases remained unmatched. Per the germline V gene, CDR1 is MNHNS and CDR2 is SASEGT. This CDR3 has 17 amino acids.

The source is a man between 18 and 35 years old in good health. J is TRBJ2-5 and V is TRBV6-1; 9 bases agree with TRBD1. The material sequenced was naive CD4+ T cells sorted from blood. The sample's subset: CD45RA+ positively selected. The CDR3 protein is CASSATSTGTGQETQYF. The CDR3 bases are TGTGCCAGCAGTGCGACCAGTACCGGGACAGGGCAAGAGACCCAGTACTTC.